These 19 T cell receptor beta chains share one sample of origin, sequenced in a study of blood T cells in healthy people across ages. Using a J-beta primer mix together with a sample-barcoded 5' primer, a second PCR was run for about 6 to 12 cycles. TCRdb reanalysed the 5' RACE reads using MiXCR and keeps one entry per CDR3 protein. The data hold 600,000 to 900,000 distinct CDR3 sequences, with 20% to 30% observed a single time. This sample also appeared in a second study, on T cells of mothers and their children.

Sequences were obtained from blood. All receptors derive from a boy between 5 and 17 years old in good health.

The CDR3 DNA is TGTGCCAGCAGCTTGGAAGGTCAGGGCGGGTACTCAGGTCTCGCTGAAGCTTTCTTT. Translated, it gives CASSLEGQGGYSGLAEAFF. The chain couples TRBV5-6 to TRBJ1-1; D might be TRBD1 (5 bases). V was trimmed by 0 bases and J by 6 bases, leaving 27 bases between them. The CDR3 totals 19 residues. The germline gives CDR1 SGHDT, CDR2 YYEEEE.

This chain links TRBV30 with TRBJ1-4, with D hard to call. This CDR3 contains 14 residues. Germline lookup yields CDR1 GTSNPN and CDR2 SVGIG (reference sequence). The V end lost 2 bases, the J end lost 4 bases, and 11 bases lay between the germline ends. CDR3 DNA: TGTGCCTGGAGTCGGGCCCTCTTTAATGAAAAACTGTTTTTT. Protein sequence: CAWSRALFNEKLFF.

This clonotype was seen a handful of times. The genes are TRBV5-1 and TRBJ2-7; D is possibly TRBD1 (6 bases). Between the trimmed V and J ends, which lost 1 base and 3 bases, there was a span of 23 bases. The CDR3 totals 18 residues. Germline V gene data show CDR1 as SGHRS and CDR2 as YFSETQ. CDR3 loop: CASSLSSKGDSLGYEQYF. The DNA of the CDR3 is TGCGCCAGCAGCTTGTCCTCGAAGGGGGATTCCCTGGGCTACGAGCAGTACTTC.

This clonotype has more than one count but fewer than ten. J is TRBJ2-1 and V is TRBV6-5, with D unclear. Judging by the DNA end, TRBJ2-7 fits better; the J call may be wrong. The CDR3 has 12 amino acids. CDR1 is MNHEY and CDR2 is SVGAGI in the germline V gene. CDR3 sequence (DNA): TGTGCCAGCAGTTACGTCGGAAGCGAGCAGTACTTC. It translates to CASSYVGSEQYF.

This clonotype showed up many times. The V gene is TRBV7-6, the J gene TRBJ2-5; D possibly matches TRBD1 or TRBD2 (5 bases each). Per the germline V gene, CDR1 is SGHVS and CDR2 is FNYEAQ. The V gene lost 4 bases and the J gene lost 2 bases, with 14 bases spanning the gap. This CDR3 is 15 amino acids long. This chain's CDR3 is CASSSFPGPQETQYF. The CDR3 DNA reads TGTGCCAGCAGCTCTTTCCCGGGACCGCAAGAGACCCAGTACTTC.

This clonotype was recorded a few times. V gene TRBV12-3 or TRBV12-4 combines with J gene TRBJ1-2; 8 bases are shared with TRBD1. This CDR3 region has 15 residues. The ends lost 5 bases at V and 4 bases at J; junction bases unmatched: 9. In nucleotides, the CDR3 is TGTGCCAGCAGTCCCCGGGACAGGTCGAGCTATGGCTACACCTTC. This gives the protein CASSPRDRSSYGYTF.

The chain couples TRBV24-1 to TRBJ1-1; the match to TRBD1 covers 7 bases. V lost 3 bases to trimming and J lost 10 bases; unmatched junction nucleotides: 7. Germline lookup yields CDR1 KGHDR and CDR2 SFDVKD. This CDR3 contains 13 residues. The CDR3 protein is CATSDPETGTAFF. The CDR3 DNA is TGTGCCACCAGTGATCCTGAGACAGGGACAGCTTTCTTT.

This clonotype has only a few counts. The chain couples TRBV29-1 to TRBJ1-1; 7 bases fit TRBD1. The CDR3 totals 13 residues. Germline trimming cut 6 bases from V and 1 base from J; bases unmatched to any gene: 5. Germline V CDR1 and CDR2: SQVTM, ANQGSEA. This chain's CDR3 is CSVAAGGNTEAFF. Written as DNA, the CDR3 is TGCAGCGTCGCAGCAGGGGGGAACACTGAAGCTTTCTTT.

The CDR3 DNA is TGCGCCAGCAGCTTCCCGGGGCTCACAGATACGCAGTATTTT. Encoded protein: CASSFPGLTDTQYF. The J gene is TRBJ2-3, the V gene TRBV5-1, with D perhaps assigned TRBD1 or TRBD2 (5 bases each). Trimming shortened V by 2 bases and J by 2 bases, and 9 bases separated the two germline ends. The germline V gene encodes CDR1 SGHRS and CDR2 YFSETQ. The CDR3 is made up of 14 amino acids.

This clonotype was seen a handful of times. In DNA, the CDR3 is TGTGCCAGCAGCCCTCAGGGCGAGGGTGAGCAGTTCTTC. It specifies CASSPQGEGEQFF. V is TRBV9 and J is TRBJ2-1, with D perhaps TRBD1 or TRBD2 (5 bases each). This CDR3 is built from 13 residues. The germline CDR1 and CDR2 sequences are SGDLS and YYNGEE. The V and J ends lost 4 bases and 9 bases respectively, with 14 bases between them.

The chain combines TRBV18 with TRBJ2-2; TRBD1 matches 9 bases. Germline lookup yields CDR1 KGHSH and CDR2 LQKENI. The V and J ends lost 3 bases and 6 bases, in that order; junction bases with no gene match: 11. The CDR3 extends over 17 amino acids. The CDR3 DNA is TGTGCCAGCTCACCGGGACAGGGTGACCGCTACGCCGGGGAGCTGTTTTTT. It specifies CASSPGQGDRYAGELFF.

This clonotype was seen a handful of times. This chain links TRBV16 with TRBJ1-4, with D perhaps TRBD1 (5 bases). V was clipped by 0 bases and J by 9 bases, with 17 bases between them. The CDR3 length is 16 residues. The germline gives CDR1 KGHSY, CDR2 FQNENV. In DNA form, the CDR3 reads TGTGCCAGCAGCCAATCCGACAGAAGCCAATTGAAAAAACTGTTTTTT. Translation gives CASSQSDRSQLKKLFF.

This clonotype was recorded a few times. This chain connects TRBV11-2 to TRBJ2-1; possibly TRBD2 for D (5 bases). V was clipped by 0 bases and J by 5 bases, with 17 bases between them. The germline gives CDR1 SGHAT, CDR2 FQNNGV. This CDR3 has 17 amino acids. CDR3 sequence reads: CASSLEGSLLENNEQFF. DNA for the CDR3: TGTGCCAGCAGCTTAGAAGGGAGTCTACTGGAGAACAATGAGCAGTTCTTC. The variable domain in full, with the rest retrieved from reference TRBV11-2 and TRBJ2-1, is EAGVAQSPRYKIIEKRQSVAFWCNPISGHATLYWYQQILGQGPKLLIQFQNNGVVDDSQLPKDRFSAERLKGVDSTLKIQPAKLEDSAVYLCASSLEGSLLENNEQFFGPGTRLTVL.

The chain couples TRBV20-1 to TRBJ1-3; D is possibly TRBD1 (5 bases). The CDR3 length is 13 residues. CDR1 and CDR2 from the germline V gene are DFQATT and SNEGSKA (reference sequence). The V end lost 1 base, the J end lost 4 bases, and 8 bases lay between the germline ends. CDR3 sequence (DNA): TGCAGTGCTAGAGGGGGCTGGGGAAACACCATATATTTT. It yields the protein CSARGGWGNTIYF.

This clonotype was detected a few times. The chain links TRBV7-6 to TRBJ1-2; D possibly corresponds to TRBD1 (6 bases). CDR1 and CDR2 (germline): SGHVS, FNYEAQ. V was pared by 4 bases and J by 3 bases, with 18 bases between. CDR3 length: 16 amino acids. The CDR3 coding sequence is TGTGCCAGCAGCTCTACTCCCCGGGGGGCCGACTATGGCTACACCTTC. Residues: CASSSTPRGADYGYTF. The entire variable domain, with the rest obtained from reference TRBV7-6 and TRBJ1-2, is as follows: GAGVSQSPRYKVTKRGQDVALRCDPISGHVSLYWYRQALGQGPEFLTYFNYEAQQDKSGLPNDRFSAERPEGSISTLTIQRTEQRDSAMYRCASSSTPRGADYGYTFGSGTRLTVV.

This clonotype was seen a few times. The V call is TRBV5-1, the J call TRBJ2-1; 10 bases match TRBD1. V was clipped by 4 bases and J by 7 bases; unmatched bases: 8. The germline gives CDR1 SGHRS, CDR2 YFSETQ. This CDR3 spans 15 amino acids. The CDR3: CASSGPGQGFNEQFF. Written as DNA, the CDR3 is TGCGCCAGCAGCGGACCGGGACAGGGGTTTAATGAGCAGTTCTTC.

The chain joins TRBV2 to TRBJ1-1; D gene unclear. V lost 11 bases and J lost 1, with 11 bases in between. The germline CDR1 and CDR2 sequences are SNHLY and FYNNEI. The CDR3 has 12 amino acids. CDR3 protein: CAGRRQNTEAFF. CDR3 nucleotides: TGTGCCGGGCGCCGACAGAACACTGAAGCTTTCTTT.

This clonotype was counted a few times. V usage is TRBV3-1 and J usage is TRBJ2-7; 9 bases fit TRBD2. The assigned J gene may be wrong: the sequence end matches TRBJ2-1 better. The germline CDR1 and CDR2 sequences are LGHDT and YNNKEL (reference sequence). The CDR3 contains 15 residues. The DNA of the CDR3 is TGTGCCAGCAGCCAATTGCGGGGGGGGTACAATGAGCAGTTCTTC. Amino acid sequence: CASSQLRGGYNEQFF.

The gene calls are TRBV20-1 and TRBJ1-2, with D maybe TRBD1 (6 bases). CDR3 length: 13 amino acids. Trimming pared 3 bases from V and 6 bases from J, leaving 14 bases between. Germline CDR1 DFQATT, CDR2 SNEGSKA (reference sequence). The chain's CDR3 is CSAREDRSDGYTF. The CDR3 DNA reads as TGCAGTGCTAGGGAGGACAGATCAGATGGCTACACCTTC.